The 19 T cell receptor beta chains reported below all come from one sample, sequenced in a study of T-cell memory formation after mild COVID-19. TCRdb re-called the 5' RACE reads with MiXCR, one entry per CDR3 protein. This sample has about 350,000 distinct CDR3 sequences, with approximately 15% found just once. The sequenced sample was PBMCs or a T cell subset sorted from them (not recorded which). These receptors all stem from a young man who had mild COVID-19 (a few samples of this study predate the infection). Cell type and time point are not known.

The J gene is TRBJ2-5, the V gene TRBV10-2; D is unresolved. This CDR3 is 13 amino acids long. V lost 8 bases and J 4 bases, leaving 14 bases between the germline ends. From germline, CDR1 is WSHSY and CDR2 SAAADI. For the CDR3, the DNA is TGCGCCAGCGCATCTAGTAGTCCAGAGACCCAGTACTTC. This codes for CASASSSPETQYF.

The chain is built from TRBV9 and TRBJ2-1, with D tentatively TRBD1 (6 bases). V lost 3 bases to trimming and J lost 4 bases, with 8 bases between them. The CDR3 loop spans 13 amino acids. Germline V gives CDR1 SGDLS, CDR2 YYNGEE. CDR3 loop: CASSADSYNEQFF. CDR3 sequence (DNA): TGTGCCAGCAGCGCGGACAGTTACAATGAGCAGTTCTTC.

This clonotype was found a few times. J is TRBJ2-2 and V is TRBV28, with 12 bases aligning to TRBD1. Germline CDR1 and CDR2: MDHEN and SYDVKM. V shed 3 bases, J shed 7 bases, and the junction held 3 bases outside the gene matches. The CDR3 is made up of 15 amino acids. The CDR3 bases are TGTGCCAGCAGTTTTGGGACAGGGGGCTTCGGGGAGCTGTTTTTT. Protein product: CASSFGTGGFGELFF.

V is TRBV18 and J is TRBJ1-1, with 9 bases identical to TRBD1. The V and J ends lost 2 bases and 1 base, in that order; junction bases with no gene match: 5. Per the germline V gene, CDR1 is KGHSH and CDR2 is LQKENI. This CDR3 has 16 residues. This CDR3 is CASSPLGQGRNTEAFF. CDR3 DNA sequence: TGTGCCAGCTCACCATTGGGACAGGGTAGGAACACTGAAGCTTTCTTT.

This clonotype was detected ten times or more. The chain couples TRBV12-3 or TRBV12-4 to TRBJ2-7, with 8 bases aligning to TRBD2. This CDR3 is built from 14 residues. The V gene end was trimmed by 6 bases and the J gene end by 0 bases; junction bases not matched to a gene: 4. CDR3 sequence reads: CASSLTSGSYEQYF. In DNA, the CDR3 is TGTGCCAGCAGCCTTACTAGCGGCTCCTACGAGCAGTACTTC.

This clonotype was observed a handful of times. The V call is TRBV10-3, the J call TRBJ2-2; D could derive from TRBD1 or TRBD2 (5 bases each). The CDR3 sequence is 18 residues long. CDR1 is ENHRY, CDR2 SYGVKD, per germline. Between the trimmed V and J ends, which lost 7 bases and 6 bases, there was a span of 27 bases. The DNA of the CDR3 is TGTGCCATCAAAACGATCCCCACCCCCGGCAGGGAGTCCGGGGAGCTGTTTTTT. It encodes CAIKTIPTPGRESGELFF.

The CDR3 DNA sequence: TGTGCCAGCAGTCCTCAGGGACAGGGGAAGGACGAGCAGTACTTC. This codes for CASSPQGQGKDEQYF. The chain employs TRBV9 and TRBJ2-7; 10 bases fit TRBD1. This CDR3 comprises 15 residues. Per germline, CDR1 SGDLS and CDR2 YYNGEE. With 5 bases clipped from V and 5 bases from J, the junction kept 10 bases outside the gene matches.

J is TRBJ2-5 and V is TRBV29-1; no clear D. V gave up 5 bases and J gave up 1 base, with 17 bases separating them. Germline V gene lookup returns CDR1 SQVTM and CDR2 ANQGSEA. The CDR3 runs 15 residues. This CDR3 reads CSVMTAGDAQETQYF. DNA of the CDR3: TGCAGCGTTATGACCGCAGGCGACGCCCAAGAGACCCAGTACTTC. Filled out from reference TRBV29-1 and TRBJ2-5, the complete variable domain reads SAVISQKPSRDICQRGTSLTIQCQVDSQVTMMFWYRQQPGQSLTLIATANQGSEATYESGFVIDKFPISRPNLTFSTLTVSNMSPEDSSIYLCSVMTAGDAQETQYFGPGTRLLVL.

This clonotype was seen many times. The rearrangement joins TRBV12-3 or TRBV12-4 to TRBJ1-1; unclear D gene. This CDR3 is built from 13 residues. The germline V and J ends were trimmed by 3 bases and 1 base, with 6 bases remaining between them. The CDR3 sequence: CASSFQENTEAFF. The CDR3 DNA reads as TGTGCCAGCAGTTTTCAGGAGAACACTGAAGCTTTCTTT.

In its sample, this clonotype was seen many times. The rearrangement uses TRBV9 and TRBJ2-5, with 8 bases fitting TRBD2. V dropped 4 bases and J dropped 4; count of bases not matched to a gene: 3. This CDR3 spans 13 amino acids. Germline V lookup: CDR1 SGDLS, CDR2 YYNGEE. The DNA of the CDR3 is TGTGCCAGCAGCCCCGGGGGGGCAGAGACCCAGTACTTC. Translating gives CASSPGGAETQYF. The whole variable domain, filled in from reference TRBV9 and TRBJ2-5, reads DSGVTQTPKHLITATGQRVTLRCSPRSGDLSVYWYQQSLDQGLQFLIQYYNGEERAKGNILERFSAQQFPDLHSELNLSSLELGDSALYFCASSPGGAETQYFGPGTRLLVL.

This rearrangement joins TRBV28 to TRBJ2-2; D uncertain. CDR1 and CDR2 from the germline V gene are MDHEN and SYDVKM. This CDR3 has 14 residues. The V end lost 2 bases, the J end lost 1 base, and 5 bases lay between the germline ends. The CDR3: CASSLPQNTGELFF. The CDR3 DNA sequence: TGTGCCAGCAGTTTACCACAGAACACCGGGGAGCTGTTTTTT. Together with reference TRBV28 and TRBJ2-2, the CDR3 gives the full variable domain: DVKVTQSSRYLVKRTGEKVFLECVQDMDHENMFWYRQDPGLGLRLIYFSYDVKMKEKGDIPEGYSVSREKKERFSLILESASTNQTSMYLCASSLPQNTGELFFGEGSRLTVL.

The chain links TRBV6-5 to TRBJ2-5, with TRBD2 as a possible D gene (6 bases). In germline, CDR1 is MNHEY, CDR2 SVGAGI. CDR3 length: 13 residues. Trimming left V 6 bases short and J 5 bases short, with 13 bases between. The CDR3 loop reads CASRSWGEETQYF. CDR3 bases: TGTGCCAGCAGGTCTTGGGGGGAGGAGACCCAGTACTTC.

The chain recombines TRBV7-9 with TRBJ1-4; TRBD1 aligns across 7 bases. The CDR3 contains 13 residues. Germline-derived CDR1 and CDR2 are SEHNR and FQNEAQ (reference sequence). V was clipped by 10 bases and J by 1 base; unmatched bases: 3. The CDR3 sequence: CATNRGTNEKLFF. The CDR3 DNA reads as TGTGCCACAAACAGGGGAACTAATGAAAAACTGTTTTTT.

The CDR3 loop reads CASSQDGLAGSLAKNIQYF. In DNA, the CDR3 is TGCGCCAGCAGCCAAGATGGGCTAGCGGGGTCTCTAGCCAAAAACATTCAGTACTTC. This chain connects TRBV4-3 to TRBJ2-4; 9 bases align to TRBD2. The CDR3 runs to 19 residues. The ends lost 0 bases at V and 0 bases at J; junction bases unmatched: 9. Germline assignment: CDR1 LGHNA and CDR2 YSLEER.

This clonotype was recorded a few times. The V gene is TRBV4-3, the J gene TRBJ2-2; D perhaps matches TRBD2 (5 bases). Germline V gene sequence: CDR1 LGHNA, CDR2 YSLEER. The CDR3 loop spans 13 amino acids. V was clipped by 3 bases and J by 7 bases, with 9 bases between them. The DNA of the CDR3 is TGCGCCAGCAGCCAGGTCGAGGGCGGGGAGCTGTTTTTT. This encodes CASSQVEGGELFF.

The chain carries TRBV7-8 and TRBJ2-3, with 8 bases lining up with TRBD1. With 3 bases clipped from V and 2 bases from J, the junction kept 4 bases outside the gene matches. Germline CDR1 reads SGHVS; CDR2 reads FQNEAQ. The CDR3 runs 15 residues. As DNA, the CDR3 is TGTGCCAGCAGCTTGGGGACAGGCATCACAGATACGCAGTATTTT. It yields the protein CASSLGTGITDTQYF.

In its sample, this clonotype was seen a few times. The chain is built from TRBV5-1 and TRBJ1-1; tentative D call: TRBD1 (6 bases). Between the trimmed V and J ends, which lost 4 bases and 5 bases, there was a span of 12 bases. The CDR3 spans 13 residues. From germline, CDR1 is SGHRS and CDR2 YFSETQ. CDR3 protein: CASSRTGTTEAFF. CDR3 sequence (DNA): TGCGCCAGCAGCCGTACAGGGACTACTGAAGCTTTCTTT.

The chain uses TRBV12-3 or TRBV12-4 and TRBJ1-5; possible D gene TRBD1, 6 bases. V lost 6 bases and J 5 bases, leaving 20 bases between the germline ends. The CDR3 is made up of 16 amino acids. The CDR3 region is CASSSGGQGSYQPQHF. In nucleotides, the CDR3 is TGTGCCAGCAGCTCGGGGGGGCAAGGATCCTATCAGCCCCAGCATTTT.

This rearrangement joins TRBV19 to TRBJ1-2; 8 bases are shared with TRBD1. V shed 7 bases, J shed 7 bases, and the junction held 8 bases outside the gene matches. The CDR3 has 13 residues. The germline gives CDR1 LNHDA, CDR2 SQIVND (reference sequence). The CDR3 DNA reads as TGTGCCAGTAATCGAGGACAGGGAGGTGGCTACACCTTC. Translating it yields CASNRGQGGGYTF.